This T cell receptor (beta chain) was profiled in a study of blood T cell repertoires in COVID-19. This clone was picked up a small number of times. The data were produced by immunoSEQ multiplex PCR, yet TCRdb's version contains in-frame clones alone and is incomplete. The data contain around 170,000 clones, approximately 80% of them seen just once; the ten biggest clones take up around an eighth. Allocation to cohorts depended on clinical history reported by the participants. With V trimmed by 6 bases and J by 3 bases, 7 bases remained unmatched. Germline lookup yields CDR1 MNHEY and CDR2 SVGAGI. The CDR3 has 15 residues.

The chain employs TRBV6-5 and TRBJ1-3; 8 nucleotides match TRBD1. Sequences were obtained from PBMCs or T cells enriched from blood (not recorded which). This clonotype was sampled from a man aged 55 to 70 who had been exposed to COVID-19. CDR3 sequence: CASRRTGGSGNTIYF. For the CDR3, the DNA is TGTGCCAGCAGAAGAACAGGGGGGAGTGGAAACACCATATATTTT.